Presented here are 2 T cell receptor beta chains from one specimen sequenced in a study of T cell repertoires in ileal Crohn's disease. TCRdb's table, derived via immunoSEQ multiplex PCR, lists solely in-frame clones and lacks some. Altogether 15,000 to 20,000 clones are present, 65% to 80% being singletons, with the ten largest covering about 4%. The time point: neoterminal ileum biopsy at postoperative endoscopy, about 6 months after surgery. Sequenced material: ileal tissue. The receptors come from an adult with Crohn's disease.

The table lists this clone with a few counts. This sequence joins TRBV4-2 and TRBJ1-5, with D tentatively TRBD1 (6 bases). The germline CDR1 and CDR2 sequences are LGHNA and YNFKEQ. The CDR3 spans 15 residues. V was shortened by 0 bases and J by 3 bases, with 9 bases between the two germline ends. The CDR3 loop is CASSQDQGNNQPQHF. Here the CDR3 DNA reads TGTGCCAGCAGCCAAGATCAGGGGAACAATCAGCCCCAGCATTTT.

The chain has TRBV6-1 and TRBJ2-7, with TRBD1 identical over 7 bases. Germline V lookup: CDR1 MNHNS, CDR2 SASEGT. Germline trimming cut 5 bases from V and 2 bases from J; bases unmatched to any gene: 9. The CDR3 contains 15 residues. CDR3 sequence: CASSPRTGRTYEQYF. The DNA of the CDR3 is TGTGCCAGCAGTCCCCGGACAGGACGTACCTACGAGCAGTACTTC.